The 10 T cell receptor beta chains given below trace back to one sample, sequenced in a study of identical twins. MiXCR was run by TCRdb on the 5' RACE reads, yielding one entry per CDR3 protein. There are fewer than 450,000 distinct CDR3 sequences in the sample; 9% occur only once, and about 8.1% lies in the top ten. The sample taken for sequencing was naive T cells sorted from blood. Receptors were obtained from a woman between 50 and 59 years old in good health.

V and J are TRBV29-1 and TRBJ2-3; the D gene is possibly TRBD2 (5 bases). Germline values: CDR1 SQVTM, CDR2 ANQGSEA. The V and J ends lost 4 bases and 6 bases respectively, with 8 bases between them. The CDR3 contains 11 residues. DNA of the CDR3: TGCAGCGTTGGGACTTTGGATACGCAGTATTTT. The encoded protein is CSVGTLDTQYF.

This chain links TRBV11-2 with TRBJ1-2; 9 nucleotides agree with TRBD1. Looked up from germline, CDR1 is SGHAT and CDR2 is FQNNGV. V shed 1 base and J 0 bases; nucleotides not matched to a gene: 9. This CDR3 is 18 amino acids long. CDR3 nucleotide sequence: TGTGCCAGCAGCTTAGGCCGTTTCCGGGACAGGGCTAACTATGGCTACACCTTC. Its translation: CASSLGRFRDRANYGYTF.

The sample holds a few counts of this clonotype. The rearrangement links TRBV4-1 to TRBJ2-7; D possibly uses TRBD1 or TRBD2 (5 bases each). The V end was cut by 0 bases, the J end by 5 bases, with 14 bases between. Germline loops: CDR1 MGHRA, CDR2 YSYEKL. There are 15 residues in the CDR3. The CDR3 DNA follows: TGCGCCAGCAGCCAAGATGGAACGCCGGGACACGAGCAGTACGTC. Translating gives CASSQDGTPGHEQYV.

This clonotype was seen more than once but under ten times. The chain links TRBV7-2 to TRBJ2-7, with 10 bases lining up with TRBD2. There are 16 residues in the CDR3. J was trimmed by 5 bases and V by 7 bases; bases with no gene match: 14. The germline V gene encodes CDR1 SGHTA and CDR2 FQGNSA. The CDR3 bases are TGTGCCAGCATCCTAGGGGGCCTAGCGGGAGCTAACGAGCAGTACTTC. It codes for CASILGGLAGANEQYF.

There are many counts of this clonotype. V usage is TRBV5-1 and J usage is TRBJ1-1, with 7 nucleotides matching TRBD1. CDR3 length: 15 residues. V was clipped by 6 bases and J by 5 bases; unmatched bases: 13. The germline gives CDR1 SGHRS, CDR2 YFSETQ. The CDR3 DNA is TGCGCCAGCAAGGAGGGGGCGTCTTCGAGGACTGAAGCTTTCTTT. Protein sequence: CASKEGASSRTEAFF.

The chain employs TRBV7-9 and TRBJ2-7, with 11 nucleotides matching TRBD1. Per germline, CDR1 SEHNR and CDR2 FQNEAQ (reference sequence). Germline trimming cut 1 base from V and 3 bases from J; bases unmatched to any gene: 5. The CDR3 length is 16 residues. The CDR3 sequence is CASSLGSGTGGYEQYV. In DNA form, the CDR3 reads TGTGCCAGCAGCTTAGGGTCCGGGACAGGGGGCTACGAGCAGTACGTC.

The CDR3 is CASSFKRETGELFF. In DNA, the CDR3 is TGTGCCAGCAGCTTCAAGCGGGAAACCGGGGAGCTGTTTTTT. The chain joins TRBV7-9 to TRBJ2-2, with 7 nucleotides matching TRBD2. The germline gives CDR1 SEHNR, CDR2 FQNEAQ (reference sequence). Trimming at V came to 3 bases and at J to 5 bases, leaving 3 bases not matched to a gene. The CDR3 length is 14 residues.

This clonotype was seen repeatedly, ten times or more. The V gene is TRBV12-3 or TRBV12-4, the J gene TRBJ1-6; D gene ambiguous. This CDR3 contains 14 residues. The V end was cut by 6 bases, the J end by 7 bases, with 13 bases between. CDR3 sequence reads: CASRTRAENSPLHF. CDR3 sequence (DNA): TGTGCCAGCAGAACCCGGGCCGAAAATTCACCCCTCCACTTT.

This clonotype was recorded many times. The chain uses TRBV29-1 and TRBJ2-2; the match to TRBD1 covers 9 bases. Germline CDR1 reads SQVTM; CDR2 reads ANQGSEA. The CDR3 loop spans 13 amino acids. Trimming cost V 6 bases and J 6 bases; bases outside gene matches: 5. The CDR3 loop reads CSVRDRASGELFF. The CDR3 nucleotides are TGCAGCGTCCGGGACAGGGCATCCGGGGAGCTGTTTTTT.

The chain has TRBV24-1 and TRBJ2-3; D is ambiguous. Germline V CDR1 and CDR2: KGHDR, SFDVKD. The V end was cut by 7 bases, the J end by 5 bases, with 15 bases between. This CDR3 comprises 14 residues. The CDR3: CATRGRERGDTQYF. The CDR3 coding sequence is TGTGCCACCAGGGGAAGGGAAAGAGGAGATACGCAGTATTTT.